The 7 T cell receptor beta chains below were found in one sample sequenced in a study of blood T cell repertoires in COVID-19. Assay: immunoSEQ multiplex PCR; the TCRdb copy retains only in-frame clones and omits some. Of around 310,000 clones detected, 85% to 90% appear once; the ten largest clones hold about 1%. The specimen sequenced was peripheral blood. Receptor source: a woman in her 40s with COVID-19, enrolled during active disease.

The V call is TRBV7-3, the J call TRBJ2-3; a possible D gene is TRBD2 (6 bases). The CDR3 is made up of 16 amino acids. The germline CDR1 and CDR2 sequences are SGHTA and FQGTGA. Trimming pared 2 bases from V and 4 bases from J, leaving 16 bases between. As DNA, the CDR3 is TGTGCCAGCAGCTTAGAGGTGGGAGGTGGCGCAGATACGCAGTATTTT. Translating gives CASSLEVGGGADTQYF.

This chain links TRBV7-2 with TRBJ2-7; 10 nucleotides match TRBD1. V lost 0 bases and J lost 0; bases outside the gene matches: 5. Germline CDR1 is SGHTA and CDR2 is FQGNSA. This CDR3 spans 17 amino acids. The CDR3 loop reads CASSLATGTGASYEQYF. The CDR3 DNA reads TGTGCCAGCAGCTTAGCGACCGGGACAGGGGCCTCCTACGAGCAGTACTTC.

The chain carries TRBV27 and TRBJ1-5, with D possibly matching TRBD1 (5 bases). Germline-derived CDR1 and CDR2 are MNHEY and SMNVEV (reference sequence). The CDR3 runs 13 residues. V dropped 3 bases and J dropped 5 bases, with 8 bases sitting between them. The CDR3 nucleotides read TGTGCCAGCAGTTTCGGGGGGGATCAGCCCCAGCATTTT. Its translation: CASSFGGDQPQHF.

This chain connects TRBV7-9 to TRBJ1-4; D gene ambiguous. This CDR3 has 16 amino acids. V shed 5 bases and J shed 4 bases, with 17 bases lying between them. Germline V gives CDR1 SEHNR, CDR2 FQNEAQ (reference sequence). CDR3 bases: TGTGCCAGCAGCCCAAACACTGACAAATTTAATGAAAAACTGTTTTTT. This gives the protein CASSPNTDKFNEKLFF.

The chain recombines TRBV5-5 with TRBJ2-1; tentative D call: TRBD1 (6 bases). The germline CDR1 and CDR2 sequences are SGHKS and YYEKEE (reference sequence). The CDR3 length is 13 residues. V shed 0 bases and J shed 5 bases, with 6 bases lying between them. CDR3 DNA: TGTGCCAGCAGCTTGGACAGGGACAATGAGCAGTTCTTC. It translates to CASSLDRDNEQFF. Complete variable domain (other parts from reference TRBV5-5 and TRBJ2-1): DAGVTQSPTHLIKTRGQQVTLRCSPISGHKSVSWYQQVLGQGPQFIFQYYEKEERGRGNFPDRFSARQFPNYSSELNVNALLLGDSALYLCASSLDRDNEQFFGPGTRLTVL.

The V and J genes are TRBV28 and TRBJ1-2; 8 nucleotides align to TRBD1. The germline V gene encodes CDR1 MDHEN and CDR2 SYDVKM. V gave up 6 bases and J gave up 8 bases; unmatched junction bases: 5. This CDR3 spans 12 amino acids. The CDR3 reads CASSSGGMGYTF. CDR3 bases: TGTGCCAGCAGCTCAGGGGGCATGGGCTACACCTTC.

The chain couples TRBV29-1 to TRBJ1-2, with TRBD1 matching over 7 bases. This CDR3 has 12 residues. Germline V gives CDR1 SQVTM, CDR2 ANQGSEA. Losses at the gene ends were 3 bases for V and 4 bases for J; bases not matched to a gene: 2. The CDR3 DNA reads TGCAGCGTTGACCAGGGGGGCTATGGCTACACCTTC. It specifies CSVDQGGYGYTF.